This TCR beta chain was captured in a study of neurological immune-mediated disorders. General study findings and limits: One related-CDR3 cluster, found by phylogenetic grouping, held repertoires of 18 of 34 multiple sclerosis patients and is a possible signature.

cDNA was made by 5'RACE with 10-nucleotide random UMIs. Over 170 million TCR-beta sequences from 15-18 subjects came out of each sequencing run. TCRdb passed the 5' RACE reads through MiXCR, listing each CDR3 protein once. Altogether roughly 47,000 distinct CDR3 sequences are present, 3.5% to 5% being singletons, with the ten largest covering approximately 5.3%. This clonotype came up many times. What it binds is not known. The CDR3 is made up of 12 amino acids. The rearrangement joins TRBV21-1 to TRBJ1-5. TRBV21-1 is a listed pseudogene. The sequenced material came from PBMCs. The receptor comes from a woman aged 55-69 years with multiple sclerosis. The CDR3 DNA sequence: TGTGCCAGCGGGAAGGAAGGTCAGCCCCAGCATTTT. Protein product: CASGKEGQPQHF.